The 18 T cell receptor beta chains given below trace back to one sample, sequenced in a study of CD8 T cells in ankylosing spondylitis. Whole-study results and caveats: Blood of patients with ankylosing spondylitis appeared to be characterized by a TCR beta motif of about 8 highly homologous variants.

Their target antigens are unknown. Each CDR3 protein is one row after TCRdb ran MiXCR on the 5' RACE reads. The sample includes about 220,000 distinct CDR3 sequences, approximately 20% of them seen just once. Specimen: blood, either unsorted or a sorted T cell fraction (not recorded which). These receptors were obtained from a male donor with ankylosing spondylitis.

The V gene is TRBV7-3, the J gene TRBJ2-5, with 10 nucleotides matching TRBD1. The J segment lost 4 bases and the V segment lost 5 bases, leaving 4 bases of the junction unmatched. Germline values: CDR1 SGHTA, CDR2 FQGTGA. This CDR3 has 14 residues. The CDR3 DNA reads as TGTGCCAGCAGCCCGACAGGGGGCGGAGAGACCCAGTACTTC. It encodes CASSPTGGGETQYF.

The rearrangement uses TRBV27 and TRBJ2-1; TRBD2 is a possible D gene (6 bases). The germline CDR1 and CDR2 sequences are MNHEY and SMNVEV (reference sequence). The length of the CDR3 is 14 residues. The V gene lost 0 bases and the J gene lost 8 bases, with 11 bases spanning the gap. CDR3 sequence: CASSLSGLSYEQFF. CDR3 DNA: TGTGCCAGCAGTTTATCGGGACTCTCATATGAGCAGTTCTTC.

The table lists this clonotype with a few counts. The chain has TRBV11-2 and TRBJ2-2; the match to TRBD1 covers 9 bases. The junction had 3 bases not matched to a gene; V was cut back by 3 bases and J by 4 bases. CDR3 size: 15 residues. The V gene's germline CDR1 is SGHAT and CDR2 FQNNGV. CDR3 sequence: CASSFTTGGTGELFF. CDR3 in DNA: TGTGCCAGCAGCTTCACGACAGGGGGCACCGGGGAGCTGTTTTTT.

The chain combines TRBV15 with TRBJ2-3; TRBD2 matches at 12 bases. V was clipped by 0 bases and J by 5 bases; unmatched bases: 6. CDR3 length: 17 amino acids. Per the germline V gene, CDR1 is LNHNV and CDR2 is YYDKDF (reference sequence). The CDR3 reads CATSRDQAGLAGDTQYF. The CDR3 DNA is TGTGCCACCAGCAGAGATCAAGCGGGACTAGCGGGAGATACGCAGTATTTT.

The chain's CDR3 is CAISEQSRGPKNIQYF. The CDR3 DNA is TGTGCCATCAGTGAGCAGTCAAGGGGGCCCAAAAACATTCAGTACTTC. This sequence joins TRBV10-3 and TRBJ2-4; 7 bases line up with TRBD1. The CDR3 has 16 amino acids. V gave up 2 bases and J gave up 2 bases; unmatched junction bases: 6. Germline CDR1 and CDR2: ENHRY and SYGVKD.

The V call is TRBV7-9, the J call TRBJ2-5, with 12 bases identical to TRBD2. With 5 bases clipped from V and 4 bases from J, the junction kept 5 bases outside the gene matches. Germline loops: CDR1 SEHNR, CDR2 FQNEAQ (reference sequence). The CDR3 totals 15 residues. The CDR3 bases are TGTGCCAGCAGCCTCCTAGCGGGAGGGCCAGAGACCCAGTACTTC. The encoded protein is CASSLLAGGPETQYF.

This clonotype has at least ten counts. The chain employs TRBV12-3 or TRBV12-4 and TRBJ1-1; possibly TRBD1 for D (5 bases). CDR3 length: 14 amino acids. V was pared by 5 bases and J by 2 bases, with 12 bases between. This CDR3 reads CASSRPGPNTEAFF. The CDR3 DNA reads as TGTGCCAGCAGTCGGCCGGGACCCAACACTGAAGCTTTCTTT.

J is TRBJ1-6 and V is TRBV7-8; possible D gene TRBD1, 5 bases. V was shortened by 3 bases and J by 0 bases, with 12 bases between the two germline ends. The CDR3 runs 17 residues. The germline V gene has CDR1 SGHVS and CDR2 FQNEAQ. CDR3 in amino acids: CASSFWGPSSYNSPLHF. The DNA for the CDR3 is TGTGCCAGCAGCTTCTGGGGCCCGAGCTCCTATAATTCACCCCTCCACTTT.

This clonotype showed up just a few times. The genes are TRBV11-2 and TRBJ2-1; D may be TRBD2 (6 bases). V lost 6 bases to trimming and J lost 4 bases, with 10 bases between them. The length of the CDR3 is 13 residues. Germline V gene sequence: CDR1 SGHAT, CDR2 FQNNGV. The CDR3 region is CASRPGGYNEQFF. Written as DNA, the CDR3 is TGTGCCAGCAGACCCGGAGGGTACAATGAGCAGTTCTTC.

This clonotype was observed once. CDR3 sequence reads: CASSPGQNLATGELFF. As DNA, the CDR3 is TGTGCCAGCAGCCCTGGACAGAATCTGGCCACCGGGGAGCTGTTTTTT. V usage is TRBV11-2 and J usage is TRBJ2-2, with a possible D match to TRBD1 (6 bases). The CDR3 runs to 16 residues. CDR1 is SGHAT and CDR2 is FQNNGV in the germline V gene. V gave up 5 bases and J gave up 4 bases, with 17 bases separating them.

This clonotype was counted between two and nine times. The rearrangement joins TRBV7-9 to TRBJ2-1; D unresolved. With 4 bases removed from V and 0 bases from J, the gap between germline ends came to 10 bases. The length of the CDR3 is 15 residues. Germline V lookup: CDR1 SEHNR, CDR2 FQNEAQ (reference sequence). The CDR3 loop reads CASSSPPSSYNEQFF. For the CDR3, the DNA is TGTGCCAGCAGCTCGCCTCCTAGCTCCTACAATGAGCAGTTCTTC.

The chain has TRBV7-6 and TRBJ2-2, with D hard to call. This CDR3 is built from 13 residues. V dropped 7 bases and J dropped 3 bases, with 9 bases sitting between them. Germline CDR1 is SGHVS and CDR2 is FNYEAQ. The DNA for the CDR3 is TGTGCCAGCAAAGGTTGGGACACCGGGGAGCTGTTTTTT. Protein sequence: CASKGWDTGELFF.

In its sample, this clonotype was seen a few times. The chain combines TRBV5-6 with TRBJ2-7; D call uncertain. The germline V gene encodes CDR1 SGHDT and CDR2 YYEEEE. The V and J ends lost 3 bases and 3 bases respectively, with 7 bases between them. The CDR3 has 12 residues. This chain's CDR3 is CASSSTDYEQYF. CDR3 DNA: TGTGCCAGCAGCTCTACCGACTACGAGCAGTACTTC.

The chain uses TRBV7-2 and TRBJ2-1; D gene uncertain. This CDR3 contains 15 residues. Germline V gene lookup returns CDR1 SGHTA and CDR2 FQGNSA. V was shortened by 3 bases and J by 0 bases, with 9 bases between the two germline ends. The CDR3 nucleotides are TGTGCCAGCAGCTTTGAGACCAGCTCCTACAATGAGCAGTTCTTC. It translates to CASSFETSSYNEQFF.

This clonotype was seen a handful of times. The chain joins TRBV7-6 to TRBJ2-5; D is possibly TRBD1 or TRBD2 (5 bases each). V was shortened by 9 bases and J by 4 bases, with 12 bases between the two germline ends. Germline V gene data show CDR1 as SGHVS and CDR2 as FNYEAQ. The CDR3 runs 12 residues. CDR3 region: CASRGFTETQYF. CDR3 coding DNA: TGTGCCAGTCGGGGCTTCACAGAGACCCAGTACTTC.

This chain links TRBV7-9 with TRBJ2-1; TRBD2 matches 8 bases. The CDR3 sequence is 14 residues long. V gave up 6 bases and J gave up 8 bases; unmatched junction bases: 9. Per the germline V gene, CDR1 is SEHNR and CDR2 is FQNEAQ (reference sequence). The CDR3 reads CASSQSDGRDEQFF. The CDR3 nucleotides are TGTGCCAGCAGTCAATCGGACGGGAGGGATGAGCAGTTCTTC.

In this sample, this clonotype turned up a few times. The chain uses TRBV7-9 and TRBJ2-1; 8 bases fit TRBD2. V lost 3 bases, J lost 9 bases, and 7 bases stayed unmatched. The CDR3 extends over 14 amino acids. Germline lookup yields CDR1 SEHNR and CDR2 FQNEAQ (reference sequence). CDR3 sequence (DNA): TGTGCCAGCAGCTTTAGCGGGGCGGTTGTTGAGCAGTTCTTC. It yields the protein CASSFSGAVVEQFF.

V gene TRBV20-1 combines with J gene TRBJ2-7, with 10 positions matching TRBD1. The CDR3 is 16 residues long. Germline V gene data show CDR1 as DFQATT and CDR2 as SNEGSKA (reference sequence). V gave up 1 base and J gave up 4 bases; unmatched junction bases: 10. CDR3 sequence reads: CSARVPPGQGKYEQYF. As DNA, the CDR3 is TGCAGTGCTAGAGTGCCGCCGGGACAGGGGAAGTACGAGCAGTACTTC.